These 29 T cell receptor beta chains originate from one sample sequenced in a study of blood T cell repertoires in COVID-19. The table came from immunoSEQ multiplex PCR; TCRdb's copy has only in-frame clones and leaves some out. The table lists about 280,000 clones, just under 90% of them singletons. Source material: PBMCs or T cells enriched from blood (not recorded which). The receptors derive from a woman younger than 45 with acute COVID-19.

This sequence joins TRBV28 and TRBJ2-1; D remains unclear. CDR1 and CDR2 (germline): MDHEN, SYDVKM. Trimming removed 2 bases at V and 1 base at J, with 12 bases between. The CDR3 sequence is 16 residues long. CDR3 in amino acids: CASSLGSTPSYNEQFF. DNA of the CDR3: TGTGCCAGCAGTTTAGGTTCCACACCTTCCTACAATGAGCAGTTCTTC. Variable domain in full (rest from reference TRBV28 and TRBJ2-1): DVKVTQSSRYLVKRTGEKVFLECVQDMDHENMFWYRQDPGLGLRLIYFSYDVKMKEKGDIPEGYSVSREKKERFSLILESASTNQTSMYLCASSLGSTPSYNEQFFGPGTRLTVL.

This chain joins TRBV27 and TRBJ2-2, with a possible D match to TRBD2 (6 bases). Germline V gene sequence: CDR1 MNHEY, CDR2 SMNVEV (reference sequence). The CDR3 consists of 15 residues. V dropped 9 bases and J dropped 5 bases, with 19 bases sitting between them. The CDR3 loop is CASNPLGRTTGELFF. The CDR3, as DNA: TGTGCCAGTAACCCCCTGGGGAGGACAACCGGGGAGCTGTTTTTT.

In this sample, this clone turned up a few times. CDR3 DNA: TGTGCCAGCAGTGGAGGAGGGGGCGGCAATCAGCCCCAGCATTTT. Translation: CASSGGGGGNQPQHF. The gene calls are TRBV25-1 and TRBJ1-5, with TRBD1 matching 7 bases. The ends lost 4 bases at V and 2 bases at J; junction bases unmatched: 5. The CDR3 totals 15 residues. Germline loops: CDR1 MGHDK, CDR2 SYGVNS. The full variable domain, completed using reference TRBV25-1 and TRBJ1-5, is EADIYQTPRYLVIGTGKKITLECSQTMGHDKMYWYQQDPGMELHLIHYSYGVNSTEKGDLSSESTVSRIRTEHFPLTLESARPSHTSQYLCASSGGGGGNQPQHFGDGTRLSIL.

On this clone: This same CDR3 is encoded by further DNA sequences in the sample. V gene TRBV20-1 combines with J gene TRBJ1-4; tentatively, D is TRBD1 (5 bases). In germline, CDR1 is DFQATT, CDR2 SNEGSKA (reference sequence). Trimming stripped 3 bases from V and 5 bases from J, with 10 bases between. The CDR3 is 13 amino acids. The CDR3 region is CSASRGSNEKLFF. The CDR3, as DNA: TGCAGTGCTAGTCGGGGGAGCAATGAAAAACTGTTTTTT.

The chain carries TRBV6-4 and TRBJ2-1, with D possibly TRBD2 on 6 matching bases. Germline CDR1 and CDR2: MRHNA and SNTAGT. V was trimmed by 8 bases and J by 9 bases, leaving 20 bases between them. This CDR3 region has 14 residues. CDR3 region: CASAPSEGLGEQFF. CDR3 sequence (DNA): TGTGCCAGCGCCCCTTCGGAGGGCCTGGGTGAGCAGTTCTTC.

This clone turned up a few times. The chain joins TRBV7-9 to TRBJ2-7; TRBD2 is a possible D gene (6 bases). Trimming shortened V by 3 bases and J by 5 bases, and 17 bases separated the two germline ends. Germline CDR1 is SEHNR and CDR2 is FQNEAQ (reference sequence). This CDR3 contains 15 residues. DNA of the CDR3: TGTGCCAGCAGCTTCCCGGGGCAGCCGGGGGACGAGCAGTACTTC. This codes for CASSFPGQPGDEQYF.

The chain employs TRBV28 and TRBJ2-2; D gene unclear. CDR3 length: 15 residues. Germline CDR1 MDHEN, CDR2 SYDVKM. V lost 5 bases to trimming and J lost 7 bases, with 17 bases between them. The CDR3 is CASSPPGHLGGELFF. CDR3 sequence (DNA): TGTGCCAGCAGTCCGCCTGGGCACCTCGGCGGGGAGCTGTTTTTT.

J is TRBJ1-2 and V is TRBV7-2; the D is unclear. CDR1 is SGHTA, CDR2 FQGNSA, per germline. V lost 4 bases to trimming and J lost 5 bases, with 14 bases between them. The length of the CDR3 is 14 residues. Here the CDR3 DNA reads TGTGCCAGCAGCTCGCTGGGCCCAGATTATGGCTACACCTTC. Translating gives CASSSLGPDYGYTF. Using reference TRBV7-2 and TRBJ1-2 for the parts outside the CDR3, the full variable domain is GAGVSQSPSNKVTEKGKDVELRCDPISGHTALYWYRQSLGQGLEFLIYFQGNSAPDKSGLPSDRFSAERTGGSVSTLTIQRTQQEDSAVYLCASSSLGPDYGYTFGSGTRLTVV.

The chain uses TRBV27 and TRBJ2-1; 10 positions agree with TRBD2. Trimming removed 5 bases from V and 8 bases from J; junction bases left unmatched: 6. Per germline, CDR1 MNHEY and CDR2 SMNVEV (reference sequence). The CDR3 has 14 amino acids. CDR3 protein: CASSEAGGIDEQFF. CDR3 nucleotides: TGTGCCAGCAGTGAAGCGGGAGGGATCGATGAGCAGTTCTTC.

V and J are TRBV11-1 and TRBJ2-5; weak D call: TRBD2 (5 bases). Germline lookup yields CDR1 SGHAT and CDR2 FQDESV (reference sequence). The CDR3 runs 13 residues. With 3 bases removed from V and 2 bases from J, the gap between germline ends came to 7 bases. The CDR3 sequence: CASSFRGQETQYF. DNA of the CDR3: TGTGCCAGCAGCTTTCGGGGACAAGAGACCCAGTACTTC.

This CDR3 reads CASSGFSGANVLTF. The CDR3 DNA reads as TGTGCCAGCTCGGGTTTCTCTGGGGCCAACGTCCTGACTTTC. The J gene is TRBJ2-6, the V gene TRBV27; D is unclear. Germline assignment: CDR1 MNHEY and CDR2 SMNVEV (reference sequence). V was pared by 8 bases and J by 0 bases, with 8 bases between. The CDR3 loop spans 14 amino acids.

Comments on this clone: A read error may produce the germline difference seen at one junction end. The CDR3 reads CASSDGSSRRKFF. The CDR3 DNA reads as TGTGCCAGCAGTGACGGGTCAAGCCGCCGAAAGTTCTTC. The chain uses TRBV2 and TRBJ1-2, with D hard to call. The CDR3 runs 13 residues. CDR1 SNHLY and CDR2 FYNNEI come from the germline V gene.

The chain combines TRBV5-4 with TRBJ1-1, with a possible D match to TRBD1 (6 bases). Germline V CDR1 and CDR2: SGHNT, YYREEE (reference sequence). The V and J ends lost 3 bases and 4 bases respectively, with 13 bases between them. The CDR3 is 14 amino acids. CDR3 DNA: TGTGCCAGCAGCTCCTCCCGGGACACCACTGAAGCTTTCTTT. Residues: CASSSSRDTTEAFF.

The V and J genes are TRBV3-1 (or the pseudogene TRBV3-2) and TRBJ2-2; the D is unclear. The germline gives CDR1 LGHDT, CDR2 YNNKEL (reference sequence). V dropped 0 bases and J dropped 0 bases, with 8 bases sitting between them. The CDR3 is 16 amino acids. The CDR3 DNA follows: TGTGCCAGCAGCCAAGATCGTCTTCCGAACACCGGGGAGCTGTTTTTT. Translating gives CASSQDRLPNTGELFF.

CDR3 region: CASNLAGDPDEQFF. CDR3 DNA: TGTGCCAGTAATCTAGCGGGGGATCCGGATGAGCAGTTCTTC. The chain combines TRBV19 with TRBJ2-1; 10 nucleotides line up with TRBD2. Germline V gene data show CDR1 as LNHDA and CDR2 as SQIVND (reference sequence). Losses at the gene ends were 7 bases for V and 8 bases for J; bases not matched to a gene: 8. The CDR3 is made up of 14 amino acids.

The V call is TRBV10-3, the J call TRBJ1-1; D is unresolved. Germline lookup yields CDR1 ENHRY and CDR2 SYGVKD. The CDR3 contains 15 residues. V gave up 4 bases and J gave up 1 base, with 13 bases separating them. CDR3 coding DNA: TGTGCCATCAGTGTTTCGAACAGAGAGAACACTGAAGCTTTCTTT. Protein sequence: CAISVSNRENTEAFF.

The CDR3 sequence: CASLRREGRADTQYF. As DNA, the CDR3 is TGTGCCAGCTTACGGCGGGAGGGCCGGGCAGATACGCAGTATTTT. This chain connects TRBV28 to TRBJ2-3; 9 bases are a match to TRBD2. CDR3 length equals 15 residues. V lost 8 bases to trimming and J lost 4 bases; unmatched junction nucleotides: 10. Germline V gene data show CDR1 as MDHEN and CDR2 as SYDVKM.

V usage is TRBV7-3 and J usage is TRBJ2-6, with TRBD1 as a possible D gene (5 bases). The CDR3 contains 15 residues. V was cut by 2 bases and J by 4 bases, with 9 bases left in between. Germline V gene sequence: CDR1 SGHTA, CDR2 FQGTGA. CDR3 in DNA: TGTGCCAGCAGCTTATCAGGGTTCGGGGCCAACGTCCTGACTTTC. Residues: CASSLSGFGANVLTF.

This clone has a handful of counts. The rearrangement joins TRBV19 to TRBJ2-7, with D tentatively TRBD2 (6 bases). The CDR3 is made up of 14 amino acids. From germline, CDR1 is LNHDA and CDR2 SQIVND (reference sequence). Trimming removed 4 bases from V and 6 bases from J, with 16 bases in between. CDR3 DNA: TGTGCCAGTAGTACTAGCGCCTCGGTGGGCGAGCAGTACTTC. This sequence encodes CASSTSASVGEQYF.

This chain uses TRBV6-5 with TRBJ2-7; D ambiguous. The CDR3 has 13 residues. Between the trimmed V and J ends, which lost 10 bases and 3 bases, there was a span of 16 bases. Germline assignment: CDR1 MNHEY and CDR2 SVGAGI. CDR3 in DNA: TGTGCCACCTACACTTACAAGCGCTACGAGCAGTACTTC. Amino acid sequence: CATYTYKRYEQYF.

This chain joins TRBV4-2 and TRBJ1-3; D is uncertain. The CDR3 loop spans 16 amino acids. CDR1 is LGHNA, CDR2 YNFKEQ, per germline. The germline V and J ends were trimmed by 1 base and 0 bases, with 10 bases remaining between them. The DNA for the CDR3 is TGTGCCAGCAGCCAAGTCGGGTTTGGCTCTGGAAACACCATATATTTT. It codes for CASSQVGFGSGNTIYF.

V and J are TRBV7-6 and TRBJ2-7, with 10 bases matching TRBD1. Trimming at V came to 1 base and at J to 2 bases, leaving 2 bases not matched to a gene. This CDR3 is 15 amino acids long. CDR1 SGHVS and CDR2 FNYEAQ come from the germline V gene. CDR3 amino acids: CASSLGGTGAYEQYF. CDR3 DNA sequence: TGTGCCAGCAGCTTAGGTGGGACAGGGGCCTACGAGCAGTACTTC.

This clone appeared a single time. The chain has TRBV27 and TRBJ1-6; possible D gene TRBD1, 6 bases. Germline CDR1 reads MNHEY; CDR2 reads SMNVEV (reference sequence). The CDR3 is made up of 15 amino acids. Trimming shortened V by 7 bases and J by 9 bases, and 19 bases separated the two germline ends. The chain's CDR3 is CASTQLGDTLSPLHF. CDR3 in DNA: TGTGCCAGCACTCAACTCGGGGACACCCTTTCACCCCTCCACTTT.

The chain carries TRBV7-6 and TRBJ2-1; D gene ambiguous. This CDR3 spans 13 amino acids. The germline V gene has CDR1 SGHVS and CDR2 FNYEAQ. The V end was cut by 3 bases, the J end by 5 bases, with 8 bases between. The CDR3 coding sequence is TGTGCCAGCAGCTTGGCACCCAACAATGAGCAGTTCTTC. It translates to CASSLAPNNEQFF. Looking up the rest from reference TRBV7-6 and TRBJ2-1 gives the full variable domain: GAGVSQSPRYKVTKRGQDVALRCDPISGHVSLYWYRQALGQGPEFLTYFNYEAQQDKSGLPNDRFSAERPEGSISTLTIQRTEQRDSAMYRCASSLAPNNEQFFGPGTRLTVL.

This sequence joins TRBV18 and TRBJ2-3, with unresolved D. V was clipped by 6 bases and J by 3 bases, with 13 bases between them. CDR3 size: 14 residues. CDR1 and CDR2 (germline): KGHSH, LQKENI. The CDR3 DNA is TGTGCCAGCTCGAGGATTCACCGGACAGATACGCAGTATTTT. Encoded protein: CASSRIHRTDTQYF.

The rearrangement uses TRBV6-5 and TRBJ1-3, with 9 nucleotides matching TRBD1. The V and J ends lost 5 bases and 2 bases, in that order; junction bases with no gene match: 4. The CDR3 loop spans 15 amino acids. The germline CDR1 and CDR2 sequences are MNHEY and SVGAGI. Here the CDR3 reads CASSRHRGPGNTIYF. CDR3 DNA sequence: TGTGCCAGCAGTCGCCACAGGGGGCCTGGAAACACCATATATTTT.

The J gene is TRBJ2-1, the V gene TRBV5-1; D is possibly TRBD2 (5 bases). Germline values: CDR1 SGHRS, CDR2 YFSETQ. The CDR3 is made up of 14 amino acids. V lost 4 bases and J 4 bases, leaving 12 bases between the germline ends. CDR3 sequence: CASSPSGEYNEQFF. Here the CDR3 DNA reads TGCGCCAGCAGCCCGTCCGGGGAATACAATGAGCAGTTCTTC.

CDR3 amino acids: CSVALAANTGELFF. CDR3 coding DNA: TGCAGCGTTGCCCTAGCAGCGAACACCGGGGAGCTGTTTTTT. This sequence joins TRBV29-1 and TRBJ2-2; TRBD2 might be the D (5 bases). There are 14 residues in the CDR3. Germline V gene lookup returns CDR1 SQVTM and CDR2 ANQGSEA. V was trimmed by 4 bases and J by 0 bases, leaving 9 bases between them.

This clone has only a few counts. An end of the junction differs from the germline gene, which may be a read error. The chain couples TRBV4-2 to TRBJ2-1; 11 nucleotides line up with TRBD2. The CDR3 has 15 amino acids. Per germline, CDR1 LGHNA and CDR2 YNFKEQ. The chain's CDR3 is CASSQGDPTSGRCVF. CDR3 coding DNA: TGTGCCAGCAGCCAAGGTGACCCTACTAGCGGGAGATGTGTCTTC.